The clone carrying this T cell receptor beta chain was detected a few times. This specimen belongs to a study of blood T cell repertoires in COVID-19. Study context: Spain, Italy and the United States supplied samples that represented acute and convalescent COVID-19. Sources were T cells, B-cell-depleted T cells, or PBMCs; the material itself was cDNA or gDNA.

Germline V lookup: CDR1 MNHNS, CDR2 SASEGT. The ends lost 3 bases at V and 8 bases at J; junction bases unmatched: 4. The CDR3 totals 13 residues. Original methodology: Amplified reference gene primers provided the basis for estimating nucleated cell counts. The assay was immunoSEQ multiplex PCR, and TCRdb's table has in-frame clones only and misses some. V and J calls and clone size are as listed in that table; D and trimming were resolved from the DNA. The sample yields more than 300,000 clones, 90% to 95% seen once. Sequencing input: PBMCs or T cells enriched from blood (not recorded which). The TCR comes from a woman aged 25 to 39 who had been exposed to COVID-19. This chain uses TRBV6-1 with TRBJ1-3; the match to TRBD1 covers 7 bases. DNA of the CDR3: TGTGCCAGCAGTGACAGGGGGAGGTACACCATATATTTT. Translation gives CASSDRGRYTIYF.